Following are 32 T cell receptor beta chains from one sample sequenced in a study of T cell repertoires in cytomegalovirus infection. TCRdb independently ran MiXCR on the reads; one entry per CDR3 protein. The profile shows approximately 910,000 distinct CDR3 sequences, about a third of them singletons. Their antigens are not known. Sequencing was performed on cultured CD8+ T cells from PBMCs, taken from culture after CMV antigen stimulation. Receptor source: a human donor in good health (CMV status not recorded). Some clones in this sample may be carry-over from other donors' samples.

This chain uses TRBV28 with TRBJ2-3; either TRBD1 or TRBD2 may supply D (5 bases each). The CDR3 runs to 16 residues. Germline V gene lookup returns CDR1 MDHEN and CDR2 SYDVKM. Trimming took 7 bases from V and 5 from J, leaving 22 bases between them. CDR3 amino acids: CASTHRPGSEEDTQYF. CDR3 coding DNA: TGTGCCAGCACCCATCGACCAGGGAGCGAGGAAGATACGCAGTATTTT.

This clonotype has more than one count but fewer than ten. The chain is built from TRBV6-1 and TRBJ2-2; maybe TRBD2 (6 bases). The V end was cut by 5 bases, the J end by 6 bases, with 13 bases between. The germline V gene encodes CDR1 MNHNS and CDR2 SASEGT. CDR3 length equals 14 residues. CDR3 nucleotide sequence: TGTGCCAGCAGTCCGGGGGTAGTGTCCGGGGAGCTGTTTTTT. This encodes CASSPGVVSGELFF.

This clonotype came up a few times. The rearrangement links TRBV6-5 to TRBJ2-2; tentative D call: TRBD1 (6 bases). V gave up 6 bases and J gave up 4 bases, with 12 bases separating them. The length of the CDR3 is 14 residues. Germline values: CDR1 MNHEY, CDR2 SVGAGI. The CDR3, as DNA: TGTGCCAGCAGACCGGGACAACGCACCGGGGAGCTGTTTTTT. It encodes CASRPGQRTGELFF.

J is TRBJ2-5 and V is TRBV4-1; D possibly uses TRBD1 or TRBD2 (5 bases each). Germline V gene lookup returns CDR1 MGHRA and CDR2 YSYEKL. CDR3 length equals 15 residues. V was shortened by 1 base and J by 2 bases, with 11 bases between the two germline ends. The CDR3 is CASSQVGTRQETQYF. The CDR3 region has the DNA TGCGCCAGCAGCCAAGTGGGGACCCGTCAAGAGACCCAGTACTTC.

J is TRBJ1-2 and V is TRBV19; D perhaps matches TRBD1 (6 bases). CDR3 size: 14 residues. Germline-derived CDR1 and CDR2 are LNHDA and SQIVND (reference sequence). The germline V and J ends were trimmed by 6 bases and 8 bases, with 19 bases remaining between them. The CDR3 here is CASSTGQGNEGYTF. The CDR3 nucleotides read TGTGCCAGTAGCACCGGCCAGGGGAATGAGGGCTACACCTTC.

The sample holds many counts of this clonotype. The chain joins TRBV6-2 or TRBV6-3 to TRBJ1-5, with 10 positions matching TRBD1. After removal of 2 bases from V and 7 bases from J, the junction contained 2 bases not matched to a gene. The CDR3 runs to 14 residues. CDR1 MNHEY and CDR2 SVGEGT come from the germline V gene. As DNA, the CDR3 is TGTGCCAGCAGTTACGGGACAGGGGTCCAGCCCCAGCATTTT. This gives the protein CASSYGTGVQPQHF.

The chain is built from TRBV2 and TRBJ2-7, with TRBD1 matching 7 bases. The CDR3 is 11 residues long. With V trimmed by 10 bases and J by 3 bases, 3 bases remained unmatched. Germline V CDR1 and CDR2: SNHLY, FYNNEI. CDR3 DNA sequence: TGTGCCACCTCAGGGGGCTACGAGCAGTACTTC. Its translation is CATSGGYEQYF.

J is TRBJ2-7 and V is TRBV10-2; D assignment may be TRBD1 or TRBD2 (5 bases each). The CDR3 length is 14 residues. The V and J ends lost 6 bases and 2 bases respectively, with 14 bases between them. The germline V gene encodes CDR1 WSHSY and CDR2 SAAADI. CDR3 loop: CASSVMGETYEQYF. CDR3 sequence (DNA): TGCGCCAGCAGCGTCATGGGGGAGACCTACGAGCAGTACTTC.

The chain links TRBV7-8 to TRBJ1-1; TRBD1 matches at 7 bases. The CDR3 has 18 amino acids. V dropped 1 base and J dropped 4; count of bases not matched to a gene: 15. The germline V gene has CDR1 SGHVS and CDR2 FQNEAQ. DNA for the CDR3: TGTGCCAGCAGCTTAGACCGGACAGGTGGGTCAGTGGGCACTGAAGCTTTCTTT. The encoded protein is CASSLDRTGGSVGTEAFF.

This clonotype was observed a handful of times. This chain links TRBV4-1 with TRBJ2-5; tentatively, D is TRBD2 (6 bases). This CDR3 has 14 amino acids. CDR1 is MGHRA, CDR2 YSYEKL, per germline. V lost 3 bases and J 5 bases, leaving 13 bases between the germline ends. The CDR3 nucleotides are TGCGCCAGCAGCCACGGAGGGTCGGGTGAGACCCAGTACTTC. This gives the protein CASSHGGSGETQYF.

This clonotype was counted between two and nine times. V is TRBV6-1 and J is TRBJ2-2; D could derive from TRBD1 or TRBD2 (5 bases each). Trimming left V 8 bases short and J 7 bases short, with 8 bases between. The CDR3 totals 11 residues. The germline CDR1 and CDR2 sequences are MNHNS and SASEGT. This chain's CDR3 is CASGAGGELFF. As DNA, the CDR3 is TGTGCCAGCGGGGCGGGCGGGGAGCTGTTTTTT.

Many counts were recorded for this clonotype. The rearrangement links TRBV7-2 to TRBJ2-7; D is perhaps TRBD2 (5 bases). CDR3 size: 13 residues. Germline V gene lookup returns CDR1 SGHTA and CDR2 FQGNSA. Trimming stripped 5 bases from V and 6 bases from J, with 14 bases between. CDR3: CASSPTLGSEQYF. The CDR3 DNA follows: TGTGCCAGCAGCCCAACCCTAGGGAGCGAGCAGTACTTC.

This clonotype was picked up many times. The chain links TRBV7-2 to TRBJ2-3, with D perhaps TRBD2 (6 bases). The V end lost 0 bases, the J end lost 1 base, and 11 bases lay between the germline ends. Germline V gene lookup returns CDR1 SGHTA and CDR2 FQGNSA. CDR3 length equals 16 residues. The CDR3 bases are TGTGCCAGCAGCTTAGCGTGGGGGGTGCGCACAGATACGCAGTATTTT. It codes for CASSLAWGVRTDTQYF.

This clonotype was seen more than once but under ten times. The V and J genes are TRBV12-3 or TRBV12-4 and TRBJ2-3, with D possibly matching TRBD1 (6 bases). With 5 bases removed from V and 6 bases from J, the gap between germline ends came to 15 bases. The CDR3 has 14 residues. CDR3 residues: CASSISQGWDTQYF. The CDR3 nucleotides are TGTGCCAGCAGTATCTCACAGGGTTGGGATACGCAGTATTTT.

CDR3 DNA: TGTGCCAGCAGTTTATCACTAGCGGGGGGCAATGAGCGTTTCTTC. Protein sequence: CASSLSLAGGNERFF. V is TRBV12-3 or TRBV12-4 and J is TRBJ2-1, with 12 positions matching TRBD2. The J segment lost 16 bases and the V segment lost 2 bases, leaving 12 bases of the junction unmatched. This CDR3 is built from 15 residues.

V and J are TRBV27 and TRBJ1-2; maybe TRBD1 (6 bases). Germline CDR1 and CDR2: MNHEY and SMNVEV (reference sequence). V lost 6 bases and J lost 0, with 17 bases in between. The CDR3 runs 16 residues. The CDR3 is CASSLRGGGANYGYTF. CDR3 DNA sequence: TGTGCCAGCAGCCTCCGGGGAGGGGGAGCTAACTATGGCTACACCTTC.

Notes on this clonotype: Given a much more abundant clone one base away, this may be a read error. This chain joins TRBV13 and TRBJ2-1; 10 nucleotides line up with TRBD2. The CDR3 is made up of 16 amino acids. CDR1 and CDR2 (germline): PRHDT, FYEKMQ (reference sequence). The J segment lost 5 bases and the V segment lost 8 bases, leaving 12 bases of the junction unmatched. The CDR3 DNA reads TGTGCCAGCGGCGGATCCGGGACTAGCGAAAACAATGAGCAGTTCTTC. Its protein product is CASGGSGTSENNEQFF. Full variable domain (missing parts from reference TRBV13 and TRBJ2-1): AAGVIQSPRHLIKEKRETATLKCYPIPRHDTVYWYQQGPGQDPQFLISFYEKMQSDKGSIPDRFSAQQFSDYHSELNMSSLELGDSALYFCASGGSGTSENNEQFFGPGTRLTVL.

This clonotype has only a few counts. The chain joins TRBV6-2 or TRBV6-3 to TRBJ2-3; no reliable D call. The CDR3 runs 13 residues. The V gene lost 2 bases and the J gene lost 4 bases, with 7 bases spanning the gap. The germline V gene has CDR1 MNHEY and CDR2 SVGEGT. CDR3 amino acids: CASSYGWADTQYF. The CDR3 DNA reads as TGTGCCAGCAGTTACGGTTGGGCAGATACGCAGTATTTT.

This clonotype has a handful of counts. The chain employs TRBV4-1 and TRBJ2-5; 9 nucleotides line up with TRBD2. Germline V gives CDR1 MGHRA, CDR2 YSYEKL. The CDR3 is 15 residues long. Trimming took 4 bases from V and 2 from J; bases not matched to a gene: 5. The CDR3, as DNA: TGCGCCAGCAGCCTTTATCTAGCGGGGCAAGAGACCCAGTACTTC. Its protein product is CASSLYLAGQETQYF.

This clonotype occurred a few times. The chain couples TRBV7-9 to TRBJ2-2; TRBD2 might be the D (5 bases). Germline V lookup: CDR1 SEHNR, CDR2 FQNEAQ (reference sequence). The CDR3 is made up of 15 amino acids. Trimming left V 5 bases short and J 3 bases short, with 13 bases between. CDR3 nucleotides: TGTGCCAGCAGCCCCCCGGAGGAGTACACCGGGGAGCTGTTTTTT. Its protein is CASSPPEEYTGELFF.

The genes are TRBV7-4 and TRBJ1-6; 9 bases match TRBD1. Germline values: CDR1 SGHVT, CDR2 SQSDAQ. The CDR3 is made up of 14 amino acids. With 6 bases clipped from V and 8 bases from J, the junction kept 5 bases outside the gene matches. CDR3 region: CASRPDRGYSPLHF. Here the CDR3 DNA reads TGTGCCAGCAGGCCGGACAGGGGCTATTCACCCCTCCACTTT.

CDR3 coding DNA: TGTGCCAGCAGAAGGGCCATCACGAGGGATACGCAGTATTTT. It specifies CASRRAITRDTQYF. The chain is built from TRBV6-2 or TRBV6-3 and TRBJ2-3; no firm D call. Per the germline V gene, CDR1 is MNHEY and CDR2 is SVGEGT. Trimming removed 6 bases from V and 6 bases from J, with 16 bases in between. This CDR3 has 14 amino acids.

The rearrangement joins TRBV20-1 to TRBJ2-1, with D unresolved. CDR3 length: 13 residues. The germline CDR1 and CDR2 sequences are DFQATT and SNEGSKA (reference sequence). The V end was cut by 4 bases, the J end by 0 bases, with 7 bases between. The CDR3, as DNA: TGCAGTGCTACCGTAAGCTCCTACAATGAGCAGTTCTTC. Translating it yields CSATVSSYNEQFF.

This clonotype was observed many times. This rearrangement joins TRBV12-3 or TRBV12-4 to TRBJ1-1; 10 nucleotides align to TRBD1. V shed 5 bases, J shed 2 bases, and the junction held 2 bases outside the gene matches. This CDR3 has 14 amino acids. The CDR3 reads CASSDRGHNTEAFF. The DNA of the CDR3 is TGTGCCAGCAGTGACAGGGGGCACAACACTGAAGCTTTCTTT.

The chain has TRBV5-1 and TRBJ1-5; 11 nucleotides agree with TRBD1. CDR1 and CDR2 (germline): SGHRS, YFSETQ. CDR3 length equals 16 residues. The V and J ends lost 2 bases and 4 bases, in that order; junction bases with no gene match: 5. CDR3 DNA sequence: TGCGCCAGCAGCTTAGGGACAGGGGGTTTTAATCAGCCCCAGCATTTT. It specifies CASSLGTGGFNQPQHF.

This chain links TRBV6-6 with TRBJ1-1, with D possibly TRBD1 on 6 matching bases. The V and J ends lost 6 bases and 5 bases respectively, with 19 bases between them. This CDR3 has 15 residues. Looked up from germline, CDR1 is MNHNY and CDR2 is SVGAGI (reference sequence). The CDR3 sequence is CASSFITGLLTEAFF. The CDR3 DNA is TGTGCCAGCAGCTTTATAACAGGGTTATTAACTGAAGCTTTCTTT.

A note on this clonotype: The junction departs from germline at one end; a sequencing error may be responsible. The chain links TRBV6-5 to TRBJ1-4; the D is unclear. The CDR3 covers 17 residues. Germline CDR1 reads MNHEY; CDR2 reads SVGAGI. Written as DNA, the CDR3 is TGTGCCAGCAGTCGCCGAGCCGATTTTGTGGCTAATGAAACACTGTTTTTT. It translates to CASSRRADFVANETLFF.

This clonotype was seen a handful of times. This chain joins TRBV20-1 and TRBJ2-1; TRBD2 might be the D (7 bases). The CDR3 is 13 amino acids. Trimming pared 0 bases from V and 5 bases from J, leaving 8 bases between. Germline V gives CDR1 DFQATT, CDR2 SNEGSKA (reference sequence). In nucleotides, the CDR3 is TGCAGTGCTAGAGAGCGGGGGCACAATGAGCAGTTCTTC. Its protein is CSARERGHNEQFF.

This clonotype was counted at least ten times. The rearrangement joins TRBV7-2 to TRBJ2-5; 10 bases align to TRBD2. CDR1 is SGHTA and CDR2 is FQGNSA in the germline V gene. The junction had 8 bases not matched to a gene; V was cut back by 1 base and J by 0 bases. The CDR3 runs 18 residues. The DNA of the CDR3 is TGTGCCAGCAGCTTAGGTCGGCTAGCGGGGGATTACCAAGAGACCCAGTACTTC. Translated: CASSLGRLAGDYQETQYF.

This clonotype was seen ten or more times. This rearrangement joins TRBV7-6 to TRBJ2-2; D is perhaps TRBD1 (6 bases). The germline V gene encodes CDR1 SGHVS and CDR2 FNYEAQ. The CDR3 is made up of 16 amino acids. Trimming left V 6 bases short and J 7 bases short, with 21 bases between. The CDR3 sequence: CASSLYRDGKGGELFF. CDR3 in DNA: TGTGCCAGCAGTTTATACAGGGATGGGAAAGGCGGGGAGCTGTTTTTT.

This clonotype was counted only a few times. The chain joins TRBV19 to TRBJ2-4; TRBD1 agrees at 7 bases. This CDR3 is built from 13 residues. V gave up 6 bases and J gave up 7 bases; unmatched junction bases: 6. Germline CDR1 LNHDA, CDR2 SQIVND (reference sequence). CDR3 region: CASSHRGRNIQYF. DNA for the CDR3: TGTGCCAGTAGCCACAGGGGTCGGAACATTCAGTACTTC.

CDR3 bases: TGTGCCAGCAGTTTATCAGGCAGCGTCGAGCAGTACGTC. Its protein is CASSLSGSVEQYV. This chain joins TRBV27 and TRBJ2-7, with D uncertain. The CDR3 extends over 13 amino acids. Germline CDR1 is MNHEY and CDR2 is SMNVEV (reference sequence). V was trimmed by 0 bases and J by 6 bases, leaving 9 bases between them.